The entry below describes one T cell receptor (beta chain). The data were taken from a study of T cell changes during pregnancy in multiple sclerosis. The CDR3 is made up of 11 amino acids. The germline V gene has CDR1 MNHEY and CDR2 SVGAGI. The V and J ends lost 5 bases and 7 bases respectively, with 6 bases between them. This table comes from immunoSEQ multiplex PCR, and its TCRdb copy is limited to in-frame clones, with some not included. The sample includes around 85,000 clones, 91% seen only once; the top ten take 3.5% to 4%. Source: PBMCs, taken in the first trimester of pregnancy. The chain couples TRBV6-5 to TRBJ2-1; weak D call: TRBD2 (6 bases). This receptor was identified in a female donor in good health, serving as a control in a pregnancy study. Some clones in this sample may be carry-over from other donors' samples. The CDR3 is CASSRENEQFF. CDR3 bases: TGTGCCAGCAGTCGGGAGAATGAGCAGTTCTTC.